Listed below are T cell receptor beta chains from one sample, sequenced in a study of radiation and T cells in renal cell carcinoma. TCRdb's table, derived via immunoSEQ multiplex PCR, lists solely in-frame clones and lacks some. The sample lists 150,000 or so clones; approximately 87% were seen once. This specimen consisted of blood, obtained from a patient whose treatment included radiotherapy and nephrectomy. These receptors came from a woman between 50 and 59 years old with renal cell carcinoma. Both conserved end residues are part of each CDR3. Fields, in order: clone size, V gene, D gene, J gene, CDR3 DNA, CDR3 protein. A D gene is named only where the DNA matches it firmly. Clone size is shown for a subset of rows, as once, few, many or a class of expanded clone.

clone size: once; V gene: TRBV28; D gene: -; J gene: TRBJ2-5; CDR3 DNA: TGTGCCAGCACATACGAGGGGGAGACCCAGTACTTC; CDR3 protein: CASTYEGETQYF
clone size: -; V gene: TRBV5-1; D gene: -; J gene: TRBJ2-3; CDR3 DNA: TGCGCCAGCAGAGTCAGGGCGAGCACAGATACGCAGTATTTT; CDR3 protein: CASRVRASTDTQYF
clone size: -; V gene: TRBV7-3; D gene: -; J gene: TRBJ2-3; CDR3 DNA: TGTGCCAGCAGCATCGGGAGTACCGCAGATACGCAGTATTTT; CDR3 protein: CASSIGSTADTQYF
clone size: -; V gene: TRBV15; D gene: -; J gene: TRBJ1-5; CDR3 DNA: TGTGCCACCAGCAGAGATATAGGATCCCCTCAGCCCCAGCATTTT; CDR3 protein: CATSRDIGSPQPQHF
clone size: few; V gene: TRBV19; D gene: -; J gene: TRBJ1-1; CDR3 DNA: TGTGCCAGTAGTGCACCTATGAACACTGAAGCTTTCTTT; CDR3 protein: CASSAPMNTEAFF
clone size: few; V gene: TRBV11-2; D gene: -; J gene: TRBJ2-2; CDR3 DNA: TGTGCCAGCAGCTTAGAGGCCACCGGGGAGCTGTTTTTT; CDR3 protein: CASSLEATGELFF
clone size: once; V gene: TRBV4-3; D gene: -; J gene: TRBJ2-3; CDR3 DNA: TGCGCCAGCAGCCAAGATTTGGGGGTAACAGATACGCAGTATTTT; CDR3 protein: CASSQDLGVTDTQYF
clone size: -; V gene: TRBV2; D gene: -; J gene: TRBJ2-1; CDR3 DNA: TGTGCCAGCGTTCCAGGACCTTTTAGGGATGAGCAGTTCTTC; CDR3 protein: CASVPGPFRDEQFF
clone size: -; V gene: TRBV5-6; D gene: -; J gene: TRBJ1-2; CDR3 DNA: TGTGCCAGCAGCGGCCAGAGGGCCTTAGGCGGCTACACCTTC; CDR3 protein: CASSGQRALGGYTF
clone size: once; V gene: TRBV5-4; D gene: -; J gene: TRBJ1-4; CDR3 DNA: TGTGCCAGCAGCTTGGTCGGGGCTAATGAAAAACTGTTTTTT; CDR3 protein: CASSLVGANEKLFF
clone size: -; V gene: TRBV7-2; D gene: TRBD1; J gene: TRBJ2-7; CDR3 DNA: TGTGCCAGCAGCTGGTCCCCGGGACAGGGGAACCACGAGCAGTACTTC; CDR3 protein: CASSWSPGQGNHEQYF
clone size: -; V gene: TRBV10-1; D gene: -; J gene: TRBJ1-1; CDR3 DNA: TGCGCCAGCAGCCAAGGGGACACTGAAGCTTTCTTT; CDR3 protein: CASSQGDTEAFF
clone size: -; V gene: TRBV7-2; D gene: -; J gene: TRBJ2-7; CDR3 DNA: TGTGCCAGCAGCTTAGGTGGAGAGTACGAGCAGTACTTC; CDR3 protein: CASSLGGEYEQYF
clone size: -; V gene: TRBV7-9; D gene: TRBD1; J gene: TRBJ1-1; CDR3 DNA: TGTGCCAGCAGCCTTGCTGGCAGGGGGTTTACTGAAGCTTTCTTT; CDR3 protein: CASSLAGRGFTEAFF
clone size: few; V gene: TRBV5-4; D gene: TRBD1; J gene: TRBJ2-5; CDR3 DNA: TGTGCCAGCAGCACCGACAGGGGAGAGACCCAGTACTTC; CDR3 protein: CASSTDRGETQYF
clone size: few; V gene: TRBV9; D gene: -; J gene: TRBJ1-1; CDR3 DNA: TGTGCCAGCAGCGGAGGGGGTACCACTGAAGCTTTCTTT; CDR3 protein: CASSGGGTTEAFF
clone size: -; V gene: TRBV6-1; D gene: -; J gene: TRBJ2-2; CDR3 DNA: TGTGCCAGCAGTGAACGACTAACCGGGGAGCTGTTTTTT; CDR3 protein: CASSERLTGELFF
clone size: -; V gene: TRBV5-1; D gene: -; J gene: TRBJ2-5; CDR3 DNA: TGCGCCAGCAGCGCCTCCCAGGGGACCCAGTACTTC; CDR3 protein: CASSASQGTQYF
clone size: -; V gene: TRBV5-6; D gene: TRBD1; J gene: TRBJ2-7; CDR3 DNA: TGTGCCAGCAGCGCGGACAGGGGTTACGAGCAGTACTTC; CDR3 protein: CASSADRGYEQYF
clone size: -; V gene: TRBV9; D gene: -; J gene: TRBJ1-1; CDR3 DNA: TGTGCCAGCAGCGCGGGGGGGATGGGCACTGAAGCTTTCTTT; CDR3 protein: CASSAGGMGTEAFF
clone size: once; V gene: TRBV9; D gene: TRBD1; J gene: TRBJ2-7; CDR3 DNA: TGTGCCAGCAGCGGACTGGACAGGGGGTTTTCCGAGCAGTACTTC; CDR3 protein: CASSGLDRGFSEQYF
clone size: -; V gene: TRBV6-6; D gene: TRBD2; J gene: TRBJ2-7; CDR3 DNA: TGTGCCAGCAGGGAGCGGGGGGCACTGGGCGAGCAGTACTTC; CDR3 protein: CASRERGALGEQYF
clone size: -; V gene: TRBV6-5; D gene: TRBD1; J gene: TRBJ1-1; CDR3 DNA: TGTGCCAGCAGTTCCACGGACAGGGACACTGAAGCTTTCTTT; CDR3 protein: CASSSTDRDTEAFF
clone size: -; V gene: TRBV5-4; D gene: -; J gene: TRBJ2-5; CDR3 DNA: TGTGCCAGCAGCTTGGTAACAGGTCGGGAGACCCAGTACTTC; CDR3 protein: CASSLVTGRETQYF